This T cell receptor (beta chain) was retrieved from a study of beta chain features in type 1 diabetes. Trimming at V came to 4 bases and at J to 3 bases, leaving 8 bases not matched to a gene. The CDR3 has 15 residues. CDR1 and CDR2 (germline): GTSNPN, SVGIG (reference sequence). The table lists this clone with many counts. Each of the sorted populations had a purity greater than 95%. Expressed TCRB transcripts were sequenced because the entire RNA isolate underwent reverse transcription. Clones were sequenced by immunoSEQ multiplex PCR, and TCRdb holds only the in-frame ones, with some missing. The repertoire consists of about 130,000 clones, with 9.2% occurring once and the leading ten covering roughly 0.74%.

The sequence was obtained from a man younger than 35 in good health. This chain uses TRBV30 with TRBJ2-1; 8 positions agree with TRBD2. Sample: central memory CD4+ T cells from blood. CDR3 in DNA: TGTGCCTGGATGGCGGGACTAGTGGGCTACAATGAGCAGTTCTTC. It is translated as CAWMAGLVGYNEQFF.